This TCR beta chain stems from a study of blood T cell repertoires in COVID-19. Study context: Acute and convalescent COVID-19 samples came from the United States, Italy and Spain. T cells, B-cell-depleted T cells, or PBMCs supplied cDNA or gDNA.

In the original workflow: Reference gene primers were amplified, and this amplification served to estimate nucleated cell counts. Data came from immunoSEQ multiplex PCR; TCRdb stores just in-frame clones and leaves some out. V, J and clone size were drawn from that table, and D and trimming were deduced from the DNA. The table lists 85,000 to 90,000 clones, under 95% of them singletons, with about 2.5% in the top ten. This clone was counted a single time. The CDR3 totals 15 residues. Looked up from germline, CDR1 is SNHLY and CDR2 is FYNNEI. The V segment lost 6 bases and the J segment 3 bases; nucleotides outside the gene matches: 8.

The gene calls are TRBV2 and TRBJ2-1; 7 nucleotides match TRBD2. Source material: peripheral blood. The TCR was taken from a human donor with active COVID-19. The donor label of this sample is uncertain. CDR3 residues: CASRGTGGLYNEQFF. The CDR3 DNA sequence: TGTGCCAGCAGGGGGACGGGGGGACTCTACAATGAGCAGTTCTTC.